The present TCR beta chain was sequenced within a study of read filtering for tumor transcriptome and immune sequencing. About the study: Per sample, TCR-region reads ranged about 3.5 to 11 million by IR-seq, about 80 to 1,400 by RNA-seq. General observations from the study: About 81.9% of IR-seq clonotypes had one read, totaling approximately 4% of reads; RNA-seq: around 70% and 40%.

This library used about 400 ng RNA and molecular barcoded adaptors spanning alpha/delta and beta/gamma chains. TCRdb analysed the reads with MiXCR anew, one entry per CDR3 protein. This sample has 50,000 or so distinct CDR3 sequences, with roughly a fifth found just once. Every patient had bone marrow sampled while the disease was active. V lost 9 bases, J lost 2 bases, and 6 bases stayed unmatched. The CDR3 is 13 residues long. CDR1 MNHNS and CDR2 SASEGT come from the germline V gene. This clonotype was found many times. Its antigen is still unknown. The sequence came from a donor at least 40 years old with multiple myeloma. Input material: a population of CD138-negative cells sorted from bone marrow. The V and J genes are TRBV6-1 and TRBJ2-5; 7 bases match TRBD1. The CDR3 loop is CASLDRHQETQYF. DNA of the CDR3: TGTGCCAGTCTGGACAGGCATCAAGAGACCCAGTACTTC.